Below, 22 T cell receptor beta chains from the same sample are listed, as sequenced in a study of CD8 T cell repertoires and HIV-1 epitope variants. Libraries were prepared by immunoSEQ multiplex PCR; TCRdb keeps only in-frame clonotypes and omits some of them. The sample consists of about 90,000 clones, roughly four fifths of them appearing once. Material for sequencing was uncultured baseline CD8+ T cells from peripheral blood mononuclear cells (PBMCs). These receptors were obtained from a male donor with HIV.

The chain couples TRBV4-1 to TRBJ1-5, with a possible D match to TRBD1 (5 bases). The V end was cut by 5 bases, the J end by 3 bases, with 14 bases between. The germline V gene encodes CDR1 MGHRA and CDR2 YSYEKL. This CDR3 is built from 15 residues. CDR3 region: CASSKRQGDNQPQHF. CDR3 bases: TGCGCCAGCAGCAAACGGCAGGGAGACAATCAGCCCCAGCATTTT.

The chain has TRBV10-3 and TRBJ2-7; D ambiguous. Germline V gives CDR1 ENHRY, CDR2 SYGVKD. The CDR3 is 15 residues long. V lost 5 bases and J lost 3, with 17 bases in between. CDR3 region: CAISHSVDPLYEQYF. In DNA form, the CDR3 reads TGTGCCATCAGTCATTCGGTAGACCCTCTCTACGAGCAGTACTTC.

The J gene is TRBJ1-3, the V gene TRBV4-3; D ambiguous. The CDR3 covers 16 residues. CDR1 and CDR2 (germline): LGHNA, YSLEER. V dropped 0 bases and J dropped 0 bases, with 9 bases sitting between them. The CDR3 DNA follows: TGCGCCAGCAGCCAAGAGGTTTTGCTCTCTGGAAACACCATATATTTT. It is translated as CASSQEVLLSGNTIYF.

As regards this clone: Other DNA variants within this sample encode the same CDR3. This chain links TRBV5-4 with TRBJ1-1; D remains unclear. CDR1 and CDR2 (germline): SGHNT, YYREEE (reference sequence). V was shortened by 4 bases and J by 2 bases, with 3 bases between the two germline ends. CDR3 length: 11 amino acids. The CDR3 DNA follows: TGTGCCAGCAGCCTTAACACTGAAGCTTTCTTT. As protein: CASSLNTEAFF.

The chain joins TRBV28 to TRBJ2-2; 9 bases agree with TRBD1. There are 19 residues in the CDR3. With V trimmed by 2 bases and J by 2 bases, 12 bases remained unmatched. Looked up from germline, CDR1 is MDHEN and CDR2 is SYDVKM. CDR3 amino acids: CASSLTLSGTGFNTGELFF. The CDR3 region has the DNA TGTGCCAGCAGTTTAACCCTTTCCGGGACAGGGTTTAACACCGGGGAGCTGTTTTTT.

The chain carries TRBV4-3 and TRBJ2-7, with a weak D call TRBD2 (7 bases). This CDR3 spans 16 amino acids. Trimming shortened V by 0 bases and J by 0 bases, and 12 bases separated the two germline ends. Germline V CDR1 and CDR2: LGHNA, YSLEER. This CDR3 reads CASSQDLGGASYEQYF. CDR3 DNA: TGCGCCAGCAGCCAAGATCTAGGGGGGGCCTCCTACGAGCAGTACTTC.

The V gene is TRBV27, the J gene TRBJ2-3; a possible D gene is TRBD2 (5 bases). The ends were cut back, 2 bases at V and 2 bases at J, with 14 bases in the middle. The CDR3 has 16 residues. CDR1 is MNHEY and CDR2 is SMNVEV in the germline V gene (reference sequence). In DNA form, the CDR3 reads TGTGCCAGCAGTTTAAGGCGGGCGCGCCTCACAGATACGCAGTATTTT. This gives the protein CASSLRRARLTDTQYF.

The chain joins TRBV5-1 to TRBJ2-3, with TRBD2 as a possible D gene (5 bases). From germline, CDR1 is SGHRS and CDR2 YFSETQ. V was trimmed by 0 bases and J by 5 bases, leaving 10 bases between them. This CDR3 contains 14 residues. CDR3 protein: CASSLVGGLDTQYF. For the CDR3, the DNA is TGCGCCAGCAGCTTGGTTGGCGGGTTAGATACGCAGTATTTT.

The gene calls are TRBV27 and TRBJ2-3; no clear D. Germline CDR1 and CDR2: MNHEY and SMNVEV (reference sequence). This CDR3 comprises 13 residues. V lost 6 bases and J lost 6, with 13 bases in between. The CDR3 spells CASSFGSFDTQYF. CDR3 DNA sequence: TGTGCCAGCAGCTTCGGTAGTTTTGATACGCAGTATTTT.

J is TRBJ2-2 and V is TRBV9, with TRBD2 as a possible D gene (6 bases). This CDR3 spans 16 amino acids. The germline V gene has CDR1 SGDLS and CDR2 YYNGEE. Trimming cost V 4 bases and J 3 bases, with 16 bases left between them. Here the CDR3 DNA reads TGTGCCAGCAGCTCTCGACGGAGGGTAGACACCGGGGAGCTGTTTTTT. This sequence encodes CASSSRRRVDTGELFF. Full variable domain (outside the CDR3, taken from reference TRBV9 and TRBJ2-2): DSGVTQTPKHLITATGQRVTLRCSPRSGDLSVYWYQQSLDQGLQFLIQYYNGEERAKGNILERFSAQQFPDLHSELNLSSLELGDSALYFCASSSRRRVDTGELFFGEGSRLTVL.

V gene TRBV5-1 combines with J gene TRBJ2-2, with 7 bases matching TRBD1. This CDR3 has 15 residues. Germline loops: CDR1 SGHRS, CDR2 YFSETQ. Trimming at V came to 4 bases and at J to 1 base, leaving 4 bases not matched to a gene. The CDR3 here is CASSEGTENTGELFF. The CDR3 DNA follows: TGCGCCAGCAGCGAGGGGACAGAGAACACCGGGGAGCTGTTTTTT.

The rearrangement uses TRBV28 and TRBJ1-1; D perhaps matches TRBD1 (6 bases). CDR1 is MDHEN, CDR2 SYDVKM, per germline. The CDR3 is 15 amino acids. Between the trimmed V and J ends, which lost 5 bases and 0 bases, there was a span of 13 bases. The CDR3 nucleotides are TGTGCCAGCAGTCTACCGGGACAATTGAACACTGAAGCTTTCTTT. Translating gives CASSLPGQLNTEAFF.

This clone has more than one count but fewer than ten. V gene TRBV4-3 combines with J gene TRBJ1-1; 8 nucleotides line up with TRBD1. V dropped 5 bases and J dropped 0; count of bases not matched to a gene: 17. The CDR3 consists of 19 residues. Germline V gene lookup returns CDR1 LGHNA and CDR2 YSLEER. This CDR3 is CASSAAYRGSSGMNTEAFF. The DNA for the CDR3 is TGCGCCAGCAGCGCCGCCTACAGGGGGTCAAGTGGTATGAACACTGAAGCTTTCTTT.

CDR3: CASSLAGTDEQYF. The CDR3 nucleotides are TGTGCCAGCAGCTTGGCCGGGACAGACGAGCAGTACTTC. The rearrangement uses TRBV5-4 and TRBJ2-7; 7 bases agree with TRBD1. This CDR3 has 13 amino acids. Germline assignment: CDR1 SGHNT and CDR2 YYREEE (reference sequence). V lost 0 bases and J lost 5; bases outside the gene matches: 2.

The CDR3 nucleotides read TGTGCCAGCAACCACGGTACTAGCGGGAGGGAGTCAGATACGCAGTATTTT. Translation: CASNHGTSGRESDTQYF. The chain employs TRBV7-9 and TRBJ2-3; 13 nucleotides agree with TRBD2. The CDR3 spans 17 residues. J lost 4 bases, V lost 7 bases, and 11 bases had no gene match. Germline V lookup: CDR1 SEHNR, CDR2 FQNEAQ (reference sequence).

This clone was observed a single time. In DNA, the CDR3 is TGTGCCAGCTCACCGGCGGGCTTTAGGGATACGCAGTATTTT. It codes for CASSPAGFRDTQYF. The chain uses TRBV18 and TRBJ2-3, with a possible D match to TRBD2 (5 bases). V was shortened by 3 bases and J by 6 bases, with 13 bases between the two germline ends. The CDR3 consists of 14 residues. Germline V gene lookup returns CDR1 KGHSH and CDR2 LQKENI.

This chain's CDR3 is CASSPRTGIGMFF. CDR3 coding DNA: TGTGCCAGCAGTCCCCGTACAGGGATAGGCATGTTTTTT. This chain joins TRBV28 and TRBJ2-2; D possibly corresponds to TRBD1 (6 bases). V lost 5 bases to trimming and J lost 15 bases, with 19 bases between them. The CDR3 covers 13 residues. The germline V gene encodes CDR1 MDHEN and CDR2 SYDVKM. Together with reference TRBV28 and TRBJ2-2, the CDR3 gives the full variable domain: DVKVTQSSRYLVKRTGEKVFLECVQDMDHENMFWYRQDPGLGLRLIYFSYDVKMKEKGDIPEGYSVSREKKERFSLILESASTNQTSMYLCASSPRTGIGMFFGEGSRLTVL.

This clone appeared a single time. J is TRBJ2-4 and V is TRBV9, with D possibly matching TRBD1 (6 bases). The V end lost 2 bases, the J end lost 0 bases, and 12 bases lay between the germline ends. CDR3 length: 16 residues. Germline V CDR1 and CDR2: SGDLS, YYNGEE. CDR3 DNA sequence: TGTGCCAGCAGCGTCAACAGGGAACTAGCCAAAAACATTCAGTACTTC. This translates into CASSVNRELAKNIQYF.

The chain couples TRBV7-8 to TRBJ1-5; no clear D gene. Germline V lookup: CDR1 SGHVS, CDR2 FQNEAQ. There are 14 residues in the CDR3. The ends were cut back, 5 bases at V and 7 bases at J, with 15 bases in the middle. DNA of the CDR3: TGTGCCAGCAGCGGTACAGTGGGATCACAGCCCCAGCATTTT. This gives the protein CASSGTVGSQPQHF. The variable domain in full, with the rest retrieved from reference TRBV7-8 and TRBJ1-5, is GAGVSQSPRYKVAKRGQDVALRCDPISGHVSLFWYQQALGQGPEFLTYFQNEAQLDKSGLPSDRFFAERPEGSVSTLKIQRTQQEDSAVYLCASSGTVGSQPQHFGDGTRLSIL.

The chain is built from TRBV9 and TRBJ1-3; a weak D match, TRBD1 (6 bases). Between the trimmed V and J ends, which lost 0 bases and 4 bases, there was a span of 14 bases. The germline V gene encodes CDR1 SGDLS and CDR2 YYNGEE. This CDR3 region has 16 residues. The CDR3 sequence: CASSVGIEGDGNTIYF. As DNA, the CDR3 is TGTGCCAGCAGCGTAGGAATCGAGGGGGACGGAAACACCATATATTTT.

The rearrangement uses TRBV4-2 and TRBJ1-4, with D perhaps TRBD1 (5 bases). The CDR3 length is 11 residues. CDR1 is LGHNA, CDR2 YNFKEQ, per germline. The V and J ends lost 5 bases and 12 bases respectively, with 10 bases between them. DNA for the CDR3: TGTGCCAGCAGCGGCCAGGGTGAACTGTTTTTT. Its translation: CASSGQGELFF.

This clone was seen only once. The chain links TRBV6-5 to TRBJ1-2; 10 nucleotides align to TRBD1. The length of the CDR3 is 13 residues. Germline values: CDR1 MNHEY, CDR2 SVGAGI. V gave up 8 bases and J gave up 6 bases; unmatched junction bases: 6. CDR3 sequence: CASLGQGVHGYTF. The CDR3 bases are TGTGCCAGCCTCGGACAGGGGGTACATGGCTACACCTTC.